This paragraph covers one T cell receptor (beta chain) sequence. Its antigen is still unknown. Within one base of it there is no much larger clone, and no base qualities were kept. The data are from a study of T cell responses to AZD1222 COVID-19 vaccine (dated by TCRdb to 2020 to 2023). About the investigation overall: A total of just over 230 trial participants underwent TCR sequencing, of whom 207 received two doses of AZD1222 and about 25 received two doses of the MenACWY control vaccine. Enrollment into the trials was organized by age into subgroups of 18-55, 56-69 and 70-plus years, and those subgroups contained about 160, 30 and 59 TCR-sequenced participants, respectively.

Overall study outcomes, separate from this receptor: The 56-69-year group was small, and its depth increase did not reach significance, likely because of low power. Spike-specific TCR breadth and depth rose significantly after two AZD1222 doses compared with day 0 and with MenACWY recipients. CD4 TCRs associated with the vaccine covered the entire spike protein, and the dominant responses were in regions 160-218 and 743-854. Participants were mostly white British, with more females than males. The authors suggested clonal diversity may have been underestimated. Conclusions about previously exposed vaccinees are limited, since just a handful of AZD1222 recipients were seropositive for SARS-CoV-2 at baseline. Because no day 14 peak-response samples were available, repertoires were characterized only after the peak T cell response. Reportedly, almost half of the unique spike-specific TCRs recognized epitopes lying outside the regions that are mutated in the B.1.351 and B.1.1.7 variants.

The CDR3 regions of human TCRbeta chains were analyzed by immunosequencing. Regarding the original processing steps: TCRs in the repertoires were matched against a reference library of SARS-CoV-2-specific TCRs that had been generated with the MIRA antigen-specificity platform. Breadth meant the fraction of unique TCRs that were SARS-CoV-2-associated, whereas depth meant the fraction of total T cells that were SARS-CoV-2-associated. Using the MIRA data, every spike-specific TCR was mapped to the spike region that the TCR reacted to and assigned to either a CD4 or a CD8 class. Log10-transformed breadth and depth values were compared by one-way ANOVA with Sidak's multiple comparisons tests. TCRdb retrieved this table from immuneACCESS and kept in-frame rearrangements only. Not all clones are present; in checked studies, unresolved V genes account for under half, and no reason is known for the remainder. V and J calls and clone size come straight from that table; D and trimming were deduced from the DNA. This sample comprises about 45,000 clones, 70% to 90% of them detected only once. Roughly 1.1% of the sample is held by the ten biggest clonotypes.

Sample time point, as interpreted from the label and publication: about 28 days (+/-7) after the second vaccine dose. AZD1222 recipients with second doses at about 4 weeks or about 12 weeks were pooled, because spike-specific TCR depth and breadth did not differ between schedules. Vaccinee samples were obtained from the UK trials COV001 and COV002, which included a single-blind randomized controlled phase 2/3 trial of AZD1222 (ChAdOx1 nCoV-19) in healthy adults. For TCRbeta chain sequencing, PBMC samples were collected from trial participants at day 0 and at day 28 after the second dose. Based on the germline V gene (reference sequence), the CDR1 and CDR2 sequences are SEHNR and FQNEAQ. From its cysteine to its phenylalanine, the CDR3 spans 14 amino acids. Of the read, only the CDR3 DNA is kept; its 42 bases are in frame from base 1. Deletion took 1 base off V and 5 bases off J, with a span of 9 bases between the germline ends.

The receptor's source is an adult who received the AZD1222 COVID-19 vaccine. This sample comprised peripheral blood, obtained 28 days after the second AZD1222 dose. The chain links TRBV7-9 with TRBJ1-5, with the D gene uncertain. The CDR3 reads CASSLGYGDQPQHF. The DNA sequence is given as TGTGCCAGCAGCTTAGGATACGGGGATCAGCCCCAGCATTTT.